Each of the 14 T cell receptor beta chains below was sequenced from the same sample in a study of beta chain features in type 1 diabetes. Their antigens are not known. As every portion of the isolated RNA was reverse transcribed, the sequencing read expressed TCRB transcripts. Clones were sequenced by immunoSEQ multiplex PCR, and TCRdb holds only the in-frame ones, with some missing. The sample holds some 190,000 clones, approximately 8.4% seen once. Overall study findings and caveats: There was a moderate but significant shortening of TCRB CDR3s in all four CD4+ subsets of Type 1 diabetes patients.

The sequencing sample was made of central memory CD4+ T cells from blood. The origin of the receptors is a man aged 18 to 29 with type 1 diabetes.

This clone showed up just a few times. V is TRBV27 and J is TRBJ2-3, with 10 bases identical to TRBD2. The CDR3 consists of 17 residues. CDR1 MNHEY and CDR2 SMNVEV come from the germline V gene (reference sequence). With V trimmed by 5 bases and J by 0 bases, 8 bases remained unmatched. CDR3 sequence reads: CASSPRRTSGSTDTQYF. In DNA form, the CDR3 reads TGTGCCAGCAGTCCCCGCCGGACTAGCGGTAGCACAGATACGCAGTATTTT.

The chain employs TRBV19 and TRBJ2-7; D may be TRBD1 (6 bases). Trimming removed 6 bases from V and 6 bases from J, with 21 bases in between. The germline CDR1 and CDR2 sequences are LNHDA and SQIVND (reference sequence). The CDR3 contains 15 residues. CDR3 in amino acids: CASSQYGHRVGEQYF. The CDR3 DNA follows: TGTGCCAGTAGCCAGTATGGGCACAGGGTCGGCGAGCAGTACTTC.

This clone was found a few times. V gene TRBV6-1 combines with J gene TRBJ2-7; D might be TRBD2 (6 bases). The V and J ends lost 2 bases and 6 bases respectively, with 14 bases between them. The CDR3 loop spans 14 amino acids. The V gene's germline CDR1 is MNHNS and CDR2 SASEGT. CDR3 sequence reads: CASSEPGLPFEQYF. CDR3 DNA sequence: TGTGCCAGCAGTGAACCGGGACTCCCCTTCGAGCAGTACTTC.

This clone has a handful of counts. The V and J genes are TRBV29-1 and TRBJ2-6; D ambiguous. The germline gives CDR1 SQVTM, CDR2 ANQGSEA. V dropped 1 base and J dropped 3 bases, with 7 bases sitting between them. This CDR3 has 14 residues. CDR3 amino acids: CSVEGAGGANVLTF. The CDR3 region has the DNA TGCAGCGTTGAAGGGGCAGGTGGGGCCAACGTCCTGACTTTC.

This clone was seen a handful of times. CDR3 sequence (DNA): TGTGCCAGCAGTTCGGACAGGGCGAGATCTGGAAACACCATATATTTT. Its translation is CASSSDRARSGNTIYF. This rearrangement joins TRBV6-5 to TRBJ1-3; 8 bases match TRBD1. Germline V gene lookup returns CDR1 MNHEY and CDR2 SVGAGI. This CDR3 comprises 16 residues. After removal of 4 bases from V and 1 base from J, the junction contained 6 bases not matched to a gene.

This clone was observed a handful of times. The rearrangement links TRBV4-2 to TRBJ2-7; possible D gene TRBD2, 6 bases. Germline assignment: CDR1 LGHNA and CDR2 YNFKEQ. The V gene lost 5 bases and the J gene lost 6 bases, with 20 bases spanning the gap. CDR3 length equals 15 residues. CDR3 amino acids: CASSLDSGLSLEQYF. The DNA for the CDR3 is TGTGCCAGCAGCTTGGACTCGGGACTTTCACTCGAGCAGTACTTC.

This clone was observed a handful of times. The rearrangement links TRBV20-1 to TRBJ2-7; no firm D call. The length of the CDR3 is 11 residues. V lost 2 bases and J lost 4, with 6 bases in between. Germline CDR1 DFQATT, CDR2 SNEGSKA (reference sequence). The CDR3 DNA reads as TGCAGTGCTAGATCCCAATACGAGCAGTACTTC. Protein sequence: CSARSQYEQYF.

In its sample, this clone was seen a few times. V and J are TRBV2 and TRBJ1-5; D may be TRBD1 (5 bases). The CDR3 loop spans 15 amino acids. The germline V and J ends were trimmed by 4 bases and 0 bases, with 10 bases remaining between them. The germline V gene has CDR1 SNHLY and CDR2 FYNNEI. The CDR3 sequence: CASSGQLYSNQPQHF. The CDR3 bases are TGTGCCAGCAGTGGACAGCTGTATAGCAATCAGCCCCAGCATTTT.

This clone occurred a few times. The chain carries TRBV2 and TRBJ1-5; 8 positions match TRBD1. V trimming: 6 bases; J trimming: 6 bases; junction bases outside the gene matches: 7. The CDR3 loop spans 14 amino acids. Germline V CDR1 and CDR2: SNHLY, FYNNEI. The DNA for the CDR3 is TGTGCCAGCAGCACACAGGGGGTCGGTCAGCCCCAGCATTTT. Translation gives CASSTQGVGQPQHF.

This clone appeared a few times. This chain connects TRBV4-2 to TRBJ1-6; possibly TRBD1 for D (5 bases). Deletions cut 1 base from V and 6 bases from J, with 7 bases between. The germline CDR1 and CDR2 sequences are LGHNA and YNFKEQ. The CDR3 contains 14 residues. CDR3 sequence (DNA): TGTGCCAGCAGCCAAGGACAGCTTAATTCACCCCTCCACTTT. Residues: CASSQGQLNSPLHF.

This clone was counted a few times. The DNA of the CDR3 is TGTGCCAGCAGAAGAACGCTGAGTAACACTGAAGCTTTCTTT. Protein product: CASRRTLSNTEAFF. V is TRBV6-5 and J is TRBJ1-1; no clear D gene. V was trimmed by 6 bases and J by 2 bases, leaving 13 bases between them. Germline V gene sequence: CDR1 MNHEY, CDR2 SVGAGI. This CDR3 region has 14 residues.

A few counts support this clone. This sequence joins TRBV2 and TRBJ1-5, with D unresolved. Germline CDR1 and CDR2: SNHLY and FYNNEI. The V end lost 5 bases, the J end lost 5 bases, and 7 bases lay between the germline ends. The CDR3 consists of 12 residues. CDR3 DNA sequence: TGTGCCAGCAGTCGGTCGCATCAGCCCCAGCATTTT. Protein sequence: CASSRSHQPQHF. The entire variable domain, with the rest obtained from reference TRBV2 and TRBJ1-5, is as follows: EPEVTQTPSHQVTQMGQEVILRCVPISNHLYFYWYRQILGQKVEFLVSFYNNEISEKSEIFDDQFSVERPDGSNFTLKIRSTKLEDSAMYFCASSRSHQPQHFGDGTRLSIL.

This clone was counted ten times or more. This sequence joins TRBV6-6 and TRBJ1-2; D uncertain. The CDR3 is 14 residues long. V lost 6 bases and J lost 4, with 15 bases in between. Germline V lookup: CDR1 MNHNY, CDR2 SVGAGI (reference sequence). DNA for the CDR3: TGTGCCAGCAGAAGCCCTCTGCGTGGCTATGGCTACACCTTC. Amino acid sequence: CASRSPLRGYGYTF.

V is TRBV2 and J is TRBJ1-5; D possibly corresponds to TRBD1 (6 bases). This CDR3 spans 13 amino acids. Per germline, CDR1 SNHLY and CDR2 FYNNEI. The V end was cut by 6 bases, the J end by 6 bases, with 12 bases between. The CDR3 region has the DNA TGTGCCAGCAGCGCACAGGGAGCTCAGCCCCAGCATTTT. It encodes CASSAQGAQPQHF. The full variable domain, completed using reference TRBV2 and TRBJ1-5, is EPEVTQTPSHQVTQMGQEVILRCVPISNHLYFYWYRQILGQKVEFLVSFYNNEISEKSEIFDDQFSVERPDGSNFTLKIRSTKLEDSAMYFCASSAQGAQPQHFGDGTRLSIL.